This T cell receptor beta chain came from a study of neurological immune-mediated disorders. The CDR3 has 14 amino acids. Trimming removed 6 bases from V and 1 base from J, with 12 bases in between. General study findings and limits: There were no CDR3 amino acid sequences shared by expanded clones across subjects, a result suggesting private repertoires in all groups.

Each TCR transcript was tagged with a 10-nucleotide random UMI during 5'RACE. MiXCR, run by TCRdb on the 5' RACE reads, gives a single entry per CDR3 protein. This sample yields 75,000 to 90,000 distinct CDR3 sequences, of which 10% are seen a single time; about 1.8% belongs to the top ten. This clonotype was counted at least ten times. The antigen remains undetermined. Material: PBMCs. The gene calls are TRBV12-3 or TRBV12-4 and TRBJ2-5; no definite D call. The TCR sequence derives from a man aged 35 to 55 in good health. CDR3 loop: CASRGSSSQETQYF. CDR3 nucleotide sequence: TGTGCCAGCAGGGGGTCCTCCTCCCAAGAGACCCAGTACTTC.